This entry describes one TCR beta chain. The sample holds many counts of this clonotype. Its specific antigen is unknown. There are no base qualities to consult, and no much larger clone falls within one base. The TCR beta CDR3 regions were amplified from RNA transcripts. The first round of RT-PCR for the TCR CDR3 was performed with the HTBI primer set and the Qiagen OneStep RT-PCR kit. Libraries were constructed in a second round of multiplex PCR, after which size selection and purification were performed. Sequencing of the libraries was done on an Illumina HiSeq2000 using paired-end 100 bp reads. On the study's bioinformatics: SOAPnuke was used to process the raw data, with reads discarded if the reads contained adapters or uncalled bases, had a mean Phred below 15, or lacked an exact constant-primer or identifier match. COPE v1.2.5 was used to merge high-quality paired reads, and clonotypes were defined as unique nucleotide sequences. MiTCR v1.1 was used to align the clonotypes against IMGT TRBV, TRBD and TRBJ reference segments. The analysis included only V-J combinations with a frequency above 0.0001, which together covered more than 98% of the repertoires. The TCS score was defined as the ratio of F50 (clonal expansion) to E x V (chaos), calculated using BLOSUM62-based TCRdist between CDR3 peptides within each V-J. Welch's t-statistics and random forest reduced roughly 540 V-J features to roughly 13, which were used in a naive Bayes classifier (R e1071). In-frame beta chains were kept once TCRdb had trimmed the public reads at Q25 with fastp and called clones with MiXCR. Each record represents a unique CDR3 protein, reported with the most common genes and DNA among its rows. TCRdb, not the original authors, processed these V and J calls. The sample contains 280,000 or so distinct CDR3 sequences, under 30% of them found a single time. Of the sample, 20% to 30% falls within the top ten clones.

The data belong to a study of T cells in Graves' hyperthyroidism and ophthalmopathy (dated by TCRdb to about 2019). About the study as a whole: Peripheral blood samples were taken at the time of initial diagnosis, prior to any treatment. TCR V-J signatures able to tell the groups apart were searched for in a discovery cohort of 90 to 100 patients, of whom under 45 had Graves' ophthalmopathy and 57 had stable Graves' hyperthyroidism. Prospective prediction of ophthalmopathy was tested in an independent validation cohort consisting of 18 to 20 hyperthyroidism patients and about 17 patients who later progressed to ophthalmopathy. The roughly 100 discovery patients were divided at random into training and test sets in a 7:3 ratio. Thyroid tissue and blood T-cell repertoires from more than five Graves' hyperthyroidism patients were also compared in the study. Following sampling, methimazole starting at 30 mg daily was given to hyperthyroidism patients, and high-dose intravenous methylprednisolone was given to ophthalmopathy patients. The paper reports TCR Vbeta CDR3 sequencing of 135 peripheral blood samples: around 45 ophthalmopathy, around 80 hyperthyroidism and around 17 progressor patients. What the authors observed across the whole study: In validation, the model predicted progression to ophthalmopathy a median of around six months before onset, with over 55% sensitivity and just under 75% specificity. Most expanded thyroid clonotypes (frequency above 0.001) were also detected in blood, suggesting blood repertoires may reflect thyroid immune responses. No statistical method was used to fix the sample size in advance, and group allocation was not hidden from the investigators. A model built on a 13 V-J signature distinguished ophthalmopathy from stable hyperthyroidism, reaching around 90% sensitivity and approximately 81% specificity in cross-validation and 80%/75% in testing.

At the junction V is shortened by 6 bases and J by 4 bases, with 12 bases in between. Including the terminal cysteine and phenylalanine, the CDR3 comprises 13 residues. The DNA shown is the 39-base CDR3, in frame from base 1. The germline V gene (reference sequence) yields LGHDT for CDR1 and YNNKEL for CDR2. Hyperthyroidism patients were newly diagnosed, with disease duration under 2 months, and aged 18 to 65 years. Patients with uncontrolled infections, other autoimmune diseases, pregnancy or lactation were excluded. Diagnoses were established on the basis of clinical symptoms, serum thyroxine and TRAb, thyroid ultrasound, and orbital computed tomography. Blood from progressor patients was drawn when they were first diagnosed with hyperthyroidism, before any ophthalmopathy symptoms appeared. Ficoll-Paque density gradient centrifugation was used to isolate PBMCs from approximately 10 ml of fresh peripheral blood. Patients classed as progressors first received a Graves' hyperthyroidism diagnosis and then went on to develop ophthalmopathy during follow-up. Trizol reagent was used to extract total RNA, and RNA quality was then checked on an Agilent 2100 Bioanalyzer.

The sample was blood. The V gene is TRBV3-1 and the J gene is TRBJ1-1; too little of a D gene remains to name it. The receptor was derived from a man between 35 and 55 years old with Graves' hyperthyroidism that later progressed to Graves' ophthalmopathy. The DNA is as follows: TGTGCCAGCAGACTTACACGGAGCACTGAAGCTTTCTTT. Its protein reads: CASRLTRSTEAFF.